This T cell receptor beta chain was captured in a study of blood T cell repertoires in COVID-19 (dated by TCRdb to 2019 to 2021). Notes on the research overall: Collaborator samples came from the United States, Italy and Spain and covered acute and convalescent phases of COVID-19. The material from the prospective study consisted of cDNA or gDNA derived from T cells, B-cell-depleted T cells, or PBMCs. The dataset comprised deeply sampled blood TCRbeta repertoires from subjects exposed to, actively infected with, or recovered from COVID-19. The repertoires were made available in a free public database intended to serve as a resource for research on the immune response to SARS-CoV-2. Samples were obtained from the ongoing ImmuneRACE study (first 160 participants) and from roughly 1,300 subjects provided by 6 global collaborators. A de-identified subject ID, COVID-19 status, age in years and sex were almost always included in the sample metadata. HLA class I and class II types, where available, came from metadata supplied by the sample provider rather than from assay-based typing.

The full study reports these points: The amount of clinical and demographic metadata varied by source and participant and was provided uncurated.

Of note for this clone: There is no known antigen for this receptor. No much larger clone exists at a distance of one base, and base qualities are not known.

TCRbeta CDR3 regions were amplified from genomic DNA using the immunoSEQ Assay, a bias-controlled multiplex PCR. In the source study's methods: Nucleated cell counts per sample were estimated from amplification of reference gene primers within the assay. To quantify the absolute abundance of each unique TCRbeta CDR3 rearrangement, sequence reads were collapsed and filtered. For each sample, productive Simpson clonality was calculated by taking the square root of Simpson's diversity index across productive rearrangements. TCRdb obtained this table from immuneACCESS and retained in-frame rearrangements with V and J assigned. These tables miss some clones; where compared with another copy, unresolved V genes account for less than half of the shortfall, and the remainder is unexplained. From that table come the V and J calls and clone size; the DNA was used to work out D and trimming. The sample table contains nearly 60,000 clones; only one count was recorded for approximately 87% of them. The ten largest clones represent 4.7% of the sample.

The collaborating institutions used their own protocols to collect whole blood in K2EDTA tubes. For TCRbeta analysis, collaborator samples were shipped as frozen whole blood, as isolated PBMCs, or as DNA extracted from either sample type. The cysteine opens and the phenylalanine closes a CDR3 of 16 amino acids. Only the CDR3 DNA stays, 48 bases, in frame from base 1. The chain couples TRBV21-1 to TRBJ1-2; no check of the table's D call, TRBD1, against the DNA was made. TRBV21-1 is listed as a pseudogene. This TCR derives from a man between 35 and 55 years old with active COVID-19. Material for sequencing was peripheral blood. The CDR3 is CASKVNRGGGNSGYTF. The nucleotides read TGTGCCAGCAAGGTTAACAGGGGGGGTGGAAATAGTGGCTACACCTTC.